This paragraph covers one TCR beta chain sequence. This specimen comes from a study of blood T cells in healthy people across ages. Turning to the study itself: Using template switching, researchers captured about one barcoded beta molecule for each two T cells.

The V end lost 6 bases, the J end lost 5 bases, and 13 bases lay between the germline ends. Germline assignment: CDR1 MGHDK and CDR2 SYGVNS. This CDR3 contains 14 residues. It was with a sample-barcoded 5' primer and a J-beta primer mix that a second PCR of roughly 7 to 12 cycles was run. A template-switch adaptor containing 12 random nucleotides labeled each cDNA molecule. TCRdb redid the calling of the 5' RACE reads with MiXCR, one entry per CDR3 protein. Here the sample spans about a million distinct CDR3 sequences, roughly 52% being singletons. The chain combines TRBV25-1 with TRBJ1-4, with D uncertain. The sequence was obtained from a man younger than 45 in good health. Specimen: blood. Here the CDR3 DNA reads TGTGCCAGCAGGAAAGCAATGATAAATGAAAAACTGTTTTTT. Encoded protein: CASRKAMINEKLFF.